This T cell receptor beta chain was sequenced during a study of T-cell memory formation after mild COVID-19. TCRdb independently ran MiXCR on the 5' RACE reads; one entry per CDR3 protein. The sample holds about 340,000 distinct CDR3 sequences, roughly 20% seen once. This clonotype was seen repeatedly, ten times or more. The clonotype comes from a man younger than 30 who had mild COVID-19 (a few samples of this study predate the infection). Cell type and time point are not known. What was sequenced was PBMCs or a T cell subset sorted from them (not recorded which).

CDR3 DNA: TGTGCCAGCAGCCCCGGGTGGGCTAGCGGGGGGTCCTTCACAGATACGCAGTATTTT. It codes for CASSPGWASGGSFTDTQYF. The chain combines TRBV7-2 with TRBJ2-3; 11 nucleotides agree with TRBD2. Germline lookup yields CDR1 SGHTA and CDR2 FQGNSA. V dropped 5 bases and J dropped 2; count of bases not matched to a gene: 15. The CDR3 spans 19 residues.